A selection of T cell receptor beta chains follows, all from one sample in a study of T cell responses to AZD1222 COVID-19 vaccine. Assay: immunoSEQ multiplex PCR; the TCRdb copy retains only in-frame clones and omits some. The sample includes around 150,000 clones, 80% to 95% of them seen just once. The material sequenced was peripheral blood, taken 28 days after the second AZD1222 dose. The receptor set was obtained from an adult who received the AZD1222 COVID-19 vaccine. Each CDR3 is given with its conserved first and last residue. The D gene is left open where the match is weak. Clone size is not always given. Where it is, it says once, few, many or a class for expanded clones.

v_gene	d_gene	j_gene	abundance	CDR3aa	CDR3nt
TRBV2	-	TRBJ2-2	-	CASRAPGLNTGELFF	TGTGCCAGCAGGGCACCGGGGCTCAACACCGGGGAGCTGTTTTTT
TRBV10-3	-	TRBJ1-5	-	CATREQDNQPQHF	TGTGCCACGAGGGAGCAAGACAATCAGCCCCAGCATTTT
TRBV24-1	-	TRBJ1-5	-	CATSARGEGNQPQHF	TGTGCCACCAGTGCCCGGGGGGAGGGCAATCAGCCCCAGCATTTT
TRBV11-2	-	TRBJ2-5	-	CASSLGPQGVETQYF	TGTGCCAGCAGCTTAGGTCCCCAGGGAGTGGAGACCCAGTACTTC
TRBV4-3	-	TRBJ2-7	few	CASSQEITGTASSYEQYF	TGCGCCAGCAGCCAAGAAATTACCGGGACGGCAAGCTCCTACGAGCAGTACTTC
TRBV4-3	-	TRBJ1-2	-	CASSQDMRGFYGYTF	TGCGCCAGCAGCCAAGATATGCGGGGATTCTATGGCTACACCTTC
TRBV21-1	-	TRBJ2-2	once	CANIRVLLLLFF	TGTGCCAATATTAGAGTTCTCCTTCTGCTGTTTTTT
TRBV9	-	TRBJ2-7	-	CASSVGVRGSSYEQYF	TGTGCCAGCAGCGTAGGGGTCAGGGGCTCCTCATACGAGCAGTACTTC
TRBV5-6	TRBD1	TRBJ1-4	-	CASSSPGTGNEKLFF	TGTGCCAGCAGCAGTCCCGGGACAGGGAATGAAAAACTGTTTTTT
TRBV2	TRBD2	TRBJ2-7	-	CASSYALAGGYEQYF	TGTGCCAGCAGTTATGCACTAGCGGGAGGTTACGAGCAGTACTTC
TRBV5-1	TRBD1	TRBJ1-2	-	CASSLGQGANYGYTF	TGCGCCAGCAGCTTGGGGCAGGGGGCTAACTATGGCTACACCTTC
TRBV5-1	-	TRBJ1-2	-	CASREPGSYGYTF	TGCGCCAGCAGGGAGCCGGGATCCTATGGCTACACCTTC
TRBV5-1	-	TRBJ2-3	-	CASSPERVADTQYF	TGCGCCAGCAGCCCGGAGCGGGTAGCAGATACGCAGTATTTT
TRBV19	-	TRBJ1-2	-	CASSIAGASGYTF	TGTGCCAGTAGTATAGCAGGGGCTTCTGGCTACACCTTC
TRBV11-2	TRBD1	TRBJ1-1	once	CASSLVQSTSGGAFF	TGTGCCAGCAGCTTGGTTCAATCGACCTCAGGGGGGGCTTTCTTT